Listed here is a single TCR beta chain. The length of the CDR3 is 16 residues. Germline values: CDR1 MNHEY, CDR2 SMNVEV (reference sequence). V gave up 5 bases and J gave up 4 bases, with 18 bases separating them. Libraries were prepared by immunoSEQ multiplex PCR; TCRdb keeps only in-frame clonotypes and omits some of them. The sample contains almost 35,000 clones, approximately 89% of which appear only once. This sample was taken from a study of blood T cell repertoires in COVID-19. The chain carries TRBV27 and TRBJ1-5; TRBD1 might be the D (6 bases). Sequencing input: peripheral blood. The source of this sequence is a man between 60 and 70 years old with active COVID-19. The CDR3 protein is CASSRRSTQGNQPQHF. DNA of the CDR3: TGTGCCAGCAGTCGTCGAAGCACCCAGGGGAATCAGCCCCAGCATTTT.